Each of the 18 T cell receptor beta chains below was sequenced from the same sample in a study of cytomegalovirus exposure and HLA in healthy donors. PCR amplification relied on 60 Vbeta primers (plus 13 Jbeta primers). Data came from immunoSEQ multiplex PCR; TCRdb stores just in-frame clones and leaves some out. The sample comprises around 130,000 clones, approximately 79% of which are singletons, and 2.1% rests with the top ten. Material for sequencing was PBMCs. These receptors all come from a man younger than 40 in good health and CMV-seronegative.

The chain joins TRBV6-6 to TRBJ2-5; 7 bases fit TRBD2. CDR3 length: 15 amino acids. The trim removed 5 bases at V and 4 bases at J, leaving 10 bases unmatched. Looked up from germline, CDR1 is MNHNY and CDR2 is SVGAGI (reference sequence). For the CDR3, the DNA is TGTGCCAGCAGTACCCCAGCGGGGTCATCAGAGACCCAGTACTTC. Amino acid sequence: CASSTPAGSSETQYF.

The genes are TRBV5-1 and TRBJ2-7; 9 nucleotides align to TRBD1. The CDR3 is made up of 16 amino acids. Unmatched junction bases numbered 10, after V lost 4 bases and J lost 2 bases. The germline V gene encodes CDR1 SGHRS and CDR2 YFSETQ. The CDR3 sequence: CASSDAPGQGAYEQYF. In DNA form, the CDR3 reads TGCGCCAGCAGCGACGCACCGGGACAGGGCGCCTACGAGCAGTACTTC.

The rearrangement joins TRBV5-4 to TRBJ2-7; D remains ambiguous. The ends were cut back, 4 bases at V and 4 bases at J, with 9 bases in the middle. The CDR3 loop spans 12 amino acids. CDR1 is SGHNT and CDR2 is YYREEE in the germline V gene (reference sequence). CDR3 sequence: CASSGRSYEQYF. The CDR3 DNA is TGTGCCAGCAGCGGGCGTTCTTACGAGCAGTACTTC.

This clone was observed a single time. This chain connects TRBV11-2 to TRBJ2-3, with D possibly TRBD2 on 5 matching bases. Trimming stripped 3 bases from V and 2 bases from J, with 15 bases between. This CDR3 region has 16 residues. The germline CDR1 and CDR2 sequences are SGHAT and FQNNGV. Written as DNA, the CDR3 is TGTGCCAGCAGCTTTGAGGGAAGCTCAGACACAGATACGCAGTATTTT. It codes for CASSFEGSSDTDTQYF.

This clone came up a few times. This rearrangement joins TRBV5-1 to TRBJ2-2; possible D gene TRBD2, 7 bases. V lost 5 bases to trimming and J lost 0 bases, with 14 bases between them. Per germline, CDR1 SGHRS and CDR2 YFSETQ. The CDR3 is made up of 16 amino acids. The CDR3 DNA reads TGCGCCAGCAGGCTAAAGGGGGGGGCGAACACCGGGGAGCTGTTTTTT. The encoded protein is CASRLKGGANTGELFF. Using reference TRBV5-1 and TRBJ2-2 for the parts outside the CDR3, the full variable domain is KAGVTQTPRYLIKTRGQQVTLSCSPISGHRSVSWYQQTPGQGLQFLFEYFSETQRNKGNFPGRFSGRQFSNSRSEMNVSTLELGDSALYLCASRLKGGANTGELFFGEGSRLTVL.

The CDR3 sequence is CASSQLAGGSTDTQYF. The CDR3 region has the DNA TGCGCCAGCAGCCAACTAGCGGGGGGGAGCACAGATACGCAGTATTTT. The V gene is TRBV5-1, the J gene TRBJ2-3, with TRBD2 identical over 13 bases. After removal of 4 bases from V and 0 bases from J, the junction contained 2 bases not matched to a gene. The CDR3 runs 16 residues. Looked up from germline, CDR1 is SGHRS and CDR2 is YFSETQ. The whole variable domain, filled in from reference TRBV5-1 and TRBJ2-3, reads KAGVTQTPRYLIKTRGQQVTLSCSPISGHRSVSWYQQTPGQGLQFLFEYFSETQRNKGNFPGRFSGRQFSNSRSEMNVSTLELGDSALYLCASSQLAGGSTDTQYFGPGTRLTVL.

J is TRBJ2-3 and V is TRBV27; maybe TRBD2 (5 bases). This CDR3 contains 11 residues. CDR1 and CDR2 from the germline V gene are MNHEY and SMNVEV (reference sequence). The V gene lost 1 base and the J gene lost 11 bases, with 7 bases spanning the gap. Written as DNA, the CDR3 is TGTGCCAGCAGTTTATACGGGGTGCAGTATTTT. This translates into CASSLYGVQYF.

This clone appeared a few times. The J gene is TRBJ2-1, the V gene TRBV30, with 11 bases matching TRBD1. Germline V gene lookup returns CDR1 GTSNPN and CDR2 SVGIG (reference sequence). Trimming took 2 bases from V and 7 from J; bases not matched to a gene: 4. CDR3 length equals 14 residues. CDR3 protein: CAWSSGQGANEQFF. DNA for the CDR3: TGTGCCTGGAGTTCAGGACAGGGGGCAAATGAGCAGTTCTTC.

The DNA for the CDR3 is TGTGCCTGGAGCGAGCGAGCTGGCTACACCTTC. It encodes CAWSERAGYTF. V gene TRBV30 combines with J gene TRBJ1-2, with unresolved D. CDR1 and CDR2 from the germline V gene are GTSNPN and SVGIG (reference sequence). The CDR3 is 11 amino acids. The germline V and J ends were trimmed by 3 bases and 7 bases, with 9 bases remaining between them.

The CDR3: CASSSPNEQYF. The CDR3 nucleotides read TGTGCCAGCAGTTCCCCAAACGAGCAGTACTTC. The J gene is TRBJ2-5, the V gene TRBV28; D uncertain. The end of the DNA is better explained by TRBJ2-7, so the J call may be wrong. The CDR3 contains 11 residues. Germline assignment: CDR1 MDHEN and CDR2 SYDVKM.

The CDR3 here is CASSDGSPTDTQYF. The DNA of the CDR3 is TGTGCCAGCAGTGATGGCTCCCCCACAGATACGCAGTATTTT. V is TRBV6-4 and J is TRBJ2-3; D call uncertain. Trimming pared 3 bases from V and 2 bases from J, leaving 9 bases between. Germline V gives CDR1 MRHNA, CDR2 SNTAGT. The CDR3 loop spans 14 amino acids.

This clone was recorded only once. The CDR3 protein is CASSVMRGETQYF. CDR3 coding DNA: TGTGCCAGCAGCGTCATGCGGGGGGAGACCCAGTACTTC. The V and J genes are TRBV13 and TRBJ2-5; TRBD2 aligns across 7 bases. Looked up from germline, CDR1 is PRHDT and CDR2 is FYEKMQ (reference sequence). The CDR3 runs to 13 residues. The V gene end was trimmed by 5 bases and the J gene end by 5 bases; junction bases not matched to a gene: 5.

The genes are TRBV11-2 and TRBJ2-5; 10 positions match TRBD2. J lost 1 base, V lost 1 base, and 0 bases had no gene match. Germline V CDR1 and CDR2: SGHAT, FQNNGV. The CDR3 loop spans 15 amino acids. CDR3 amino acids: CASSLGLAGQETQYF. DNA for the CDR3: TGTGCCAGCAGCTTAGGACTAGCGGGCCAAGAGACCCAGTACTTC.

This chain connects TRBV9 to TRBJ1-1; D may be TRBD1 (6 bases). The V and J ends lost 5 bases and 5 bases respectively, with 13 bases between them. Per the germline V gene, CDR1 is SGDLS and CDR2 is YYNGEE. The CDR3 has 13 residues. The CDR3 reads CASSFTQGTEAFF. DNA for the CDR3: TGTGCCAGCAGTTTTACTCAGGGGACTGAAGCTTTCTTT.

CDR3 protein: CAWSAHDTSPGTEAFF. The DNA of the CDR3 is TGTGCCTGGAGTGCACATGACACCTCCCCAGGCACTGAAGCTTTCTTT. V usage is TRBV30 and J usage is TRBJ1-1, with unresolved D. CDR1 is GTSNPN and CDR2 is SVGIG in the germline V gene (reference sequence). V lost 1 base and J 4 bases, leaving 19 bases between the germline ends. CDR3 length: 16 amino acids.

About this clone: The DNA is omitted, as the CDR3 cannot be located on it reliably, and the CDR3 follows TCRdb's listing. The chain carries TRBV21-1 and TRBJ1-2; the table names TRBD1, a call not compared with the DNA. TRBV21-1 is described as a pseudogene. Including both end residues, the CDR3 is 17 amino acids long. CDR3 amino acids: CASSKAQVAQGSYGYTF.

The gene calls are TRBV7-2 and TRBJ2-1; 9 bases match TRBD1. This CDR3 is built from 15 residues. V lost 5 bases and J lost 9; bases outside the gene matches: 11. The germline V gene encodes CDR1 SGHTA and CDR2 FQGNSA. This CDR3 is CASSPTWDRDREQFF. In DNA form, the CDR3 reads TGTGCCAGCAGCCCCACCTGGGACAGGGATCGTGAGCAGTTCTTC.

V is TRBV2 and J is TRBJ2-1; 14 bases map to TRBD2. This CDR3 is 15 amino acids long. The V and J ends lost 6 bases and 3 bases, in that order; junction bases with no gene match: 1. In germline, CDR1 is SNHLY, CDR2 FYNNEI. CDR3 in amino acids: CASRGTSGGYNEQFF. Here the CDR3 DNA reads TGTGCCAGCAGGGGGACTAGCGGGGGCTACAATGAGCAGTTCTTC.